Each of the 28 T cell receptor beta chains below was sequenced from the same sample in a study of identical twins listed by TCRdb under 2016. Libraries were prepared through 5' RACE. The sequencing machine was an Illumina HiSeq 2000. TCRdb applied fastp at Q25 and MiXCR to the public reads, then kept only in-frame beta chains. CDR3 protein sequences are deduplicated, and each keeps its most common genes and DNA. Present in this sample are approximately 500,000 distinct CDR3 sequences, about 24% of which were seen just once. Jointly, the top ten make up about 2.9% of the sample. This sample was shared with a second study, whose subject was T cells expressing NK-cell markers.

The sequencing sample was made of CD4+ T cells sorted from blood. These TCRs come from a woman younger than 30 in good health.

This clonotype was seen a few times. The V gene is TRBV3-1, the J gene TRBJ2-1; a weak D match, TRBD2 (5 bases). The germline V gene encodes CDR1 LGHDT and CDR2 YNNKEL (reference sequence). The V gene lost 0 bases and the J gene lost 0 bases, with 15 bases spanning the gap. The CDR3 consists of 18 residues. CDR3 loop: CASSQDSGSVSSYNEQFF. As DNA, the CDR3 is TGTGCCAGCAGCCAAGATAGTGGGAGCGTGAGCTCCTACAATGAGCAGTTCTTC.

In this sample, this clonotype turned up once. This chain joins TRBV20-1 and TRBJ2-7, with D perhaps matching TRBD1 (5 bases). This CDR3 has 12 residues. The ends were cut back, 3 bases at V and 3 bases at J, with 9 bases in the middle. Germline V gives CDR1 DFQATT, CDR2 SNEGSKA (reference sequence). As DNA, the CDR3 is TGCAGTGCTAGTCAGGACAACTACGAGCAGTACTTC. This sequence encodes CSASQDNYEQYF.

Only a few counts were recorded for this clonotype. The V call is TRBV15, the J call TRBJ2-3; no clear D. The CDR3 consists of 15 residues. Trimming pared 3 bases from V and 2 bases from J, leaving 12 bases between. The germline V gene encodes CDR1 LNHNV and CDR2 YYDKDF (reference sequence). This CDR3 is CATSRISEDTDTQYF. CDR3 coding DNA: TGTGCCACCAGCAGGATCAGCGAGGACACAGATACGCAGTATTTT.

The chain couples TRBV2 to TRBJ2-3, with 8 nucleotides matching TRBD1. CDR1 is SNHLY, CDR2 FYNNEI, per germline. The junction had 8 bases not matched to a gene; V was cut back by 11 bases and J by 1 base. This CDR3 is 14 amino acids long. The CDR3: CAGGPGQGTDTQYF. Here the CDR3 DNA reads TGTGCCGGAGGACCGGGACAGGGCACAGATACGCAGTATTTT. Looking up the rest from reference TRBV2 and TRBJ2-3 gives the full variable domain: EPEVTQTPSHQVTQMGQEVILRCVPISNHLYFYWYRQILGQKVEFLVSFYNNEISEKSEIFDDQFSVERPDGSNFTLKIRSTKLEDSAMYFCAGGPGQGTDTQYFGPGTRLTVL.

This clonotype was seen a handful of times. V gene TRBV6-2 or TRBV6-3 combines with J gene TRBJ2-7; D is undetermined. CDR3 length: 12 residues. Germline CDR1 MNHEY, CDR2 SVGEGT. With 8 bases removed from V and 2 bases from J, the gap between germline ends came to 10 bases. The CDR3 nucleotides read TGTGCCAGCTGCGGCGATCCCTACGAGCAGTACTTC. Translation gives CASCGDPYEQYF.

The chain joins TRBV7-9 to TRBJ2-7, with a possible D match to TRBD1 (6 bases). CDR3 length: 13 amino acids. V was pared by 5 bases and J by 4 bases, with 12 bases between. CDR1 is SEHNR and CDR2 is FQNEAQ in the germline V gene (reference sequence). The CDR3 DNA is TGTGCCAGCAGCCGACAGGTTGGTTACGAGCAGTACTTC. It specifies CASSRQVGYEQYF.

This clonotype was detected a few times. The chain carries TRBV3-1 and TRBJ1-5; TRBD1 might be the D (6 bases). Germline CDR1 is LGHDT and CDR2 is YNNKEL (reference sequence). The CDR3 is 14 amino acids. V lost 4 bases and J lost 5, with 12 bases in between. This chain's CDR3 is CASSPGTYYQPQHF. CDR3 sequence (DNA): TGTGCCAGCAGCCCCGGGACATATTATCAGCCCCAGCATTTT.

The genes are TRBV20-1 and TRBJ2-7, with TRBD2 identical over 10 bases. There are 14 residues in the CDR3. CDR1 and CDR2 from the germline V gene are DFQATT and SNEGSKA (reference sequence). The J segment lost 4 bases and the V segment lost 6 bases, leaving 9 bases of the junction unmatched. This CDR3 is CSANSGGALYEQYF. As DNA, the CDR3 is TGCAGTGCAAACAGCGGGGGGGCCTTGTACGAGCAGTACTTC.

This clonotype was seen only a few times. V usage is TRBV20-1 and J usage is TRBJ2-5, with no clear D. The germline gives CDR1 DFQATT, CDR2 SNEGSKA (reference sequence). Trimming pared 3 bases from V and 1 base from J, leaving 9 bases between. The CDR3 runs 13 residues. CDR3: CSASLLIQETQYF. The CDR3 region has the DNA TGCAGTGCTAGTCTTCTTATCCAAGAGACCCAGTACTTC.

V usage is TRBV12-3 or TRBV12-4 and J usage is TRBJ2-7, with 10 bases fitting TRBD1. Trimming at V came to 6 bases and at J to 4 bases, leaving 9 bases not matched to a gene. The CDR3 is 15 residues long. Here the CDR3 DNA reads TGTGCCAGCAGCCACGCCGGACAGGGGGGTTACGAGCAGTACTTC. It translates to CASSHAGQGGYEQYF.

This chain joins TRBV6-6 and TRBJ2-1; D ambiguous. Germline V gene data show CDR1 as MNHNY and CDR2 as SVGAGI (reference sequence). The length of the CDR3 is 10 residues. Trimming shortened V by 10 bases and J by 7 bases, and 8 bases separated the two germline ends. The CDR3 region has the DNA TGTGCCACCGGTGGGAATGAGCAGTTCTTC. It yields the protein CATGGNEQFF.

A few counts support this clonotype. The chain couples TRBV20-1 to TRBJ2-7; D gene uncertain. Germline-derived CDR1 and CDR2 are DFQATT and SNEGSKA (reference sequence). The CDR3 is 14 amino acids. Trimming pared 0 bases from V and 2 bases from J, leaving 11 bases between. The CDR3 spells CSARDPAQTYEQYF. The CDR3 bases are TGCAGTGCTAGAGACCCAGCCCAGACCTACGAGCAGTACTTC.

This clonotype has only a few counts. The chain combines TRBV7-2 with TRBJ1-2; D unresolved. The CDR3 consists of 16 residues. V was pared by 1 base and J by 4 bases, with 16 bases between. The germline V gene encodes CDR1 SGHTA and CDR2 FQGNSA. DNA of the CDR3: TGTGCCAGCAGCTTAGGCCAGAGTGGCAGCTCCTATGGCTACACCTTC. Translation: CASSLGQSGSSYGYTF.

The CDR3 nucleotides read TGCGCCAGCAGCCAAGATGGACTAGCGGGAGATGTAAGGGGAGAGACCCAGTACTTC. Its protein is CASSQDGLAGDVRGETQYF. The chain employs TRBV4-1 and TRBJ2-5; 13 positions match TRBD2. CDR3 length: 19 residues. The junction had 11 bases not matched to a gene; V was cut back by 0 bases and J by 4 bases. The germline V gene has CDR1 MGHRA and CDR2 YSYEKL.

V is TRBV6-5 and J is TRBJ1-1; a weak D match, TRBD1 (6 bases). This CDR3 contains 16 residues. Germline values: CDR1 MNHEY, CDR2 SVGAGI. Trimming left V 1 base short and J 4 bases short, with 16 bases between. In nucleotides, the CDR3 is TGTGCCAGCAGTTACTATTCGGGGGCGTCGGGCACTGAAGCTTTCTTT. Its protein product is CASSYYSGASGTEAFF.

At least ten counts were recorded for this clonotype. The chain carries TRBV29-1 and TRBJ2-6; no clear D. Germline values: CDR1 SQVTM, CDR2 ANQGSEA. The CDR3 has 11 residues. V lost 4 bases and J 7 bases, leaving 5 bases between the germline ends. CDR3 sequence reads: CSVVVANVLTF. CDR3 DNA sequence: TGCAGCGTTGTGGTAGCCAACGTCCTGACTTTC.

About this clonotype itself: As the CDR3 is not closed by the conserved phenylalanine or tryptophan, this likely results from a read error. Because the CDR3's place on the DNA is in doubt, the DNA is left out and the CDR3 is given as listed by TCRdb. The chain recombines TRBV5-1 with TRBJ2-7; the table calls TRBD1, which could not be checked here. The CDR3 length is 14 residues, termini included. The germline V gene encodes CDR1 SGHRS and CDR2 YFSETQ. CDR3 sequence reads: CASSTHTGTARVVL.

There are many counts of this clonotype. The rearrangement links TRBV6-5 to TRBJ2-3; D not resolved. V lost 0 bases and J 2 bases, leaving 6 bases between the germline ends. CDR1 and CDR2 from the germline V gene are MNHEY and SVGAGI. The CDR3 sequence is 14 residues long. As DNA, the CDR3 is TGTGCCAGCAGTTACTCTAGAGACACAGATACGCAGTATTTT. This sequence encodes CASSYSRDTDTQYF.

This clonotype showed up just a few times. The chain couples TRBV7-3 to TRBJ1-6; no firm D call. With 5 bases removed from V and 0 bases from J, the gap between germline ends came to 2 bases. The germline gives CDR1 SGHTA, CDR2 FQGTGA. This CDR3 has 13 amino acids. The CDR3 DNA reads TGTGCCAGCAGCCCCTCCTATAATTCACCCCTCCACTTT. Translation: CASSPSYNSPLHF.

The chain is built from TRBV29-1 and TRBJ1-2; D perhaps matches TRBD1 (5 bases). The CDR3 spans 11 residues. V lost 7 bases to trimming and J lost 7 bases, with 13 bases between them. The germline V gene has CDR1 SQVTM and CDR2 ANQGSEA. DNA of the CDR3: TGCAGCGGGGTTGGCGGGGCTGGCTACACCTTC. It encodes CSGVGGAGYTF.

The chain combines TRBV7-9 with TRBJ1-5; no firm D call. From germline, CDR1 is SEHNR and CDR2 FQNEAQ (reference sequence). This CDR3 is 15 amino acids long. The ends were cut back, 2 bases at V and 0 bases at J, with 8 bases in the middle. CDR3 bases: TGTGCCAGCAGCTTATACGGTAATAGCAATCAGCCCCAGCATTTT. As protein: CASSLYGNSNQPQHF.

CDR3 residues: CASSPGTVASNQPQHF. The CDR3 DNA reads TGCGCCAGCAGCCCGGGGACAGTTGCTAGCAATCAGCCCCAGCATTTT. V gene TRBV5-1 combines with J gene TRBJ1-5; 7 nucleotides line up with TRBD1. CDR3 length: 16 amino acids. The trim removed 4 bases at V and 0 bases at J, leaving 7 bases unmatched. Germline V gene data show CDR1 as SGHRS and CDR2 as YFSETQ. Supplemented by reference TRBV5-1 and TRBJ1-5, the full variable domain reads KAGVTQTPRYLIKTRGQQVTLSCSPISGHRSVSWYQQTPGQGLQFLFEYFSETQRNKGNFPGRFSGRQFSNSRSEMNVSTLELGDSALYLCASSPGTVASNQPQHFGDGTRLSIL.

The V gene is TRBV14, the J gene TRBJ1-2; perhaps TRBD1 as D (6 bases). The CDR3 is 16 residues long. Looked up from germline, CDR1 is SGHDN and CDR2 is FVKESK. V was trimmed by 4 bases and J by 0 bases, leaving 15 bases between them. The CDR3 bases are TGTGCCAGCAGCCCTCCCAACAGGGCGACTAACTATGGCTACACCTTC. It translates to CASSPPNRATNYGYTF.

The rearrangement joins TRBV5-1 to TRBJ2-2; D not certain. V was trimmed by 7 bases and J by 7 bases, leaving 17 bases between them. Per the germline V gene, CDR1 is SGHRS and CDR2 is YFSETQ. The CDR3 contains 14 residues. In DNA form, the CDR3 reads TGCGCCAGCGCCTTTGACTCTCCAAGCGGGGAGCTGTTTTTT. Protein sequence: CASAFDSPSGELFF. The full variable domain, its missing parts supplied by reference TRBV5-1 and TRBJ2-2, is KAGVTQTPRYLIKTRGQQVTLSCSPISGHRSVSWYQQTPGQGLQFLFEYFSETQRNKGNFPGRFSGRQFSNSRSEMNVSTLELGDSALYLCASAFDSPSGELFFGEGSRLTVL.

The chain carries TRBV21-1 and TRBJ1-2. TRBV21-1 is annotated as a pseudogene. The CDR3 runs to 11 residues. The CDR3 spells CASRDPYGYTF. The DNA for the CDR3 is TGTGCCAGCAGGGACCCTTATGGCTACACCTTC.

This chain's CDR3 is CASSSTGFTDTQYF. DNA for the CDR3: TGTGCCAGTAGTTCCACAGGGTTCACAGATACGCAGTATTTT. The chain combines TRBV19 with TRBJ2-3, with a possible D match to TRBD1 (6 bases). CDR3 length: 14 amino acids. CDR1 is LNHDA and CDR2 is SQIVND in the germline V gene (reference sequence). V was cut by 5 bases and J by 2 bases, with 11 bases left in between.

The chain employs TRBV20-1 and TRBJ2-7; D may correspond to TRBD1 or TRBD2 (5 bases each). Germline-derived CDR1 and CDR2 are DFQATT and SNEGSKA (reference sequence). V lost 4 bases and J lost 3, with 19 bases in between. This CDR3 has 15 residues. CDR3 nucleotides: TGCAGTGCTAAAGACAGACGGGGTTTTAACTACGAGCAGTACTTC. Protein product: CSAKDRRGFNYEQYF.

The chain couples TRBV12-3 or TRBV12-4 to TRBJ1-2; D is possibly TRBD1 (5 bases). V lost 2 bases and J lost 0, with 13 bases in between. The CDR3 consists of 16 residues. In DNA, the CDR3 is TGTGCCAGCAGTTTATCGGGCAGGGTGGCTAACTATGGCTACACCTTC. Amino acid sequence: CASSLSGRVANYGYTF.